Listed below are T cell receptor beta chains from one sample, sequenced in a study of beta chain features in type 1 diabetes. The repertoire was sequenced with immunoSEQ multiplex PCR; TCRdb's copy has only in-frame clones and lacks some. This table holds about 700,000 clones, under 15% found once. Sequences were obtained from naive CD4+ T cells from blood. Receptors were obtained from a man between 18 and 29 years old with type 1 diabetes. CDR3s include the opening cysteine and the closing phenylalanine or tryptophan. The D gene is left open where the match is weak. A clone size is listed for some rows: how often the clone was seen (once, few, many), or a class if it is expanded.

clone_size	v_call	j_call	d_call	cdr3_nt	cdr3_aa
.	TRBV30	TRBJ1-1	.	TGTGCCTGGAGTCCCCCCGGGAGTGTGAACACTGAAGCTTTCTTT	CAWSPPGSVNTEAFF
.	TRBV4-1	TRBJ2-7	.	TGCGCCAGCAGCCAAGATCTCAGTCTGGGGCAGTACTTC	CASSQDLSLGQYF
few	TRBV7-9	TRBJ2-3	.	TGTGCCAGCAGCTCTACGGATACGCAGTATTTT	CASSSTDTQYF
.	TRBV30	TRBJ1-2	.	TGTGCCTGGACCAACACGGGTGGCTACACCTTC	CAWTNTGGYTF
.	TRBV28	TRBJ1-4	TRBD1	TGTGCCAGCAGGTTCCGGACAGGAGATGAAAAACTGTTTTTT	CASRFRTGDEKLFF
few	TRBV18	TRBJ1-5	.	TGTGCCACATCCCTTCCGCAGGGGTCTCAGCCCCAGCATTTT	CATSLPQGSQPQHF
few	TRBV30	TRBJ1-5	.	TGTGCCTGGAGTGTACTTAATCAGCCCCAGCATTTT	CAWSVLNQPQHF
few	TRBV30	TRBJ1-2	.	TGTGCCTGGAGTACTGGGATTGGAGATGGCTACACCTTC	CAWSTGIGDGYTF
.	TRBV27	TRBJ1-2	TRBD1	TGTGCCAGCAGTCCCGGGACAGGGGGTGACTATGGCTACACCTTC	CASSPGTGGDYGYTF
.	TRBV29-1	TRBJ2-5	.	TGCAGCGTTGAAGGGGAGACCCAGTACTTC	CSVEGETQYF
few	TRBV7-2	TRBJ1-5	TRBD1	TGTGCCAGCAGCTTGGGACAGGGAGGCTATCAGCCCCAGCATTTT	CASSLGQGGYQPQHF
.	TRBV6-5	TRBJ1-1	TRBD1	TGTGCCAGTAGACGACAGGGATTAATGAACACTGAAGCTTTCTTT	CASRRQGLMNTEAFF
.	TRBV15	TRBJ2-1	.	TGTGCCACCAGGTCCCTTGCTAAGGAGCAGTTCTTC	CATRSLAKEQFF
few	TRBV6-6	TRBJ1-4	TRBD1	TGTGCCAGCCGGACAGGAGAACCGGGAAAACTGTTTTTT	CASRTGEPGKLFF
few	TRBV19	TRBJ1-2	.	TGTGCCAGTATAACGGGGAACGGCTACACCTTC	CASITGNGYTF
.	TRBV11-2	TRBJ2-1	.	TGTGCCAGCAGCTTAGGCGGGGCCGACAATGAGCAGTTCTTC	CASSLGGADNEQFF
.	TRBV6-6	TRBJ1-2	.	TGTGCCAGCAGTTACGGGGAAGGGTCCAATGGCTACACCTTC	CASSYGEGSNGYTF
.	TRBV12-5	TRBJ2-5	.	TGTGCTAGTGCCGCCCCGGGACTCCAAGAGACCCAGTACTTC	CASAAPGLQETQYF
.	TRBV7-9	TRBJ2-7	.	TGTGCCAGCAGTGGGGGCAGAAGCGAGCAGTACTTC	CASSGGRSEQYF
few	TRBV6-1	TRBJ2-6	.	TGTGCCAGCAGTCCCCCAGAGGGAGCCAACGTCCTGACTTTC	CASSPPEGANVLTF
few	TRBV30	TRBJ1-6	.	TGTGCCTGGGAGGGATTCGACAGCCGATATTCACCCCTCCACTTT	CAWEGFDSRYSPLHF
.	TRBV6-1	TRBJ2-5	TRBD2	TGTGCCAGCAGCGGACTAGCGGTTAAAGAGACCCAGTACTTC	CASSGLAVKETQYF
few	TRBV7-9	TRBJ1-1	.	TGTGCCAGCAGCCCTCTGGGTGTTACAGGGACTAGTGAAGCTTTCTTT	CASSPLGVTGTSEAFF
few	TRBV28	TRBJ1-1	TRBD1	TGTGCCAGCAGTTTTCCGGACAGGGCTTTCTTT	CASSFPDRAFF
.	TRBV29-1	TRBJ1-1	.	TGCAGCGTTATCCGGGCTCAAGGGAACACTGAAGCTTTCTTT	CSVIRAQGNTEAFF
few	TRBV7-3	TRBJ2-1	.	TGTGCCAGCAGCCCTCAGAACGGCGATGAGCAGTTCTTC	CASSPQNGDEQFF
few	TRBV18	TRBJ2-7	.	TGTGCCAGCTCCAATGCAGGGGGGGACTACGAGCAGTACTTC	CASSNAGGDYEQYF
.	TRBV29-1	TRBJ1-1	.	TGCAGCGTTGAAGAGGACACACCGAACACTGAAGCTTTCTTT	CSVEEDTPNTEAFF
few	TRBV23-1	TRBJ1-2	.	TGCGCCAGCAGTCAACGGCCTAGGTATCCACAAAAACAATATGGCTACACCTTC	CASSQRPRYPQKQYGYTF
.	TRBV7-2	TRBJ2-1	.	TGTGCCAGCAGCCCGCGCGGGACGGGGGTTCTCTACAATGAGCAGTTCTTC	CASSPRGTGVLYNEQFF
.	TRBV10-3	TRBJ1-2	.	TGTGCCATCAGTGTTACATCAGGGTCCCTGGGCTACACCTTC	CAISVTSGSLGYTF
few	TRBV6-5	TRBJ2-7	TRBD1	TGTGCCAGCATGGGGACAGGGGTATCCTACGAGCAGTACTTC	CASMGTGVSYEQYF
.	TRBV9	TRBJ2-7	.	TGTGCCAGCAGCGGGGGAGCTTCGCCCGCCTACGAGCAGTACTTC	CASSGGASPAYEQYF
.	TRBV5-1	TRBJ2-2	TRBD1	TGCGCCAGCAGCTTGGGACAGGGCCTCGGCACCGGGGAGCTGTTTTTT	CASSLGQGLGTGELFF
few	TRBV30	TRBJ2-2	.	TGTGCCTGGAGTGGGCCCAACACCGGGGAGCTGTTTTTT	CAWSGPNTGELFF
.	TRBV25-1	TRBJ1-2	TRBD1	TGTGCCAGCAGTGACGGCCAGGGGGCAGAAATTCCCTATGGCTACACCTTC	CASSDGQGAEIPYGYTF
.	TRBV30	TRBJ1-1	.	TGTGCCTGGGGGGTAGGGGCAGCAGCTTTCTTT	CAWGVGAAAFF
.	TRBV25-1	TRBJ1-6	TRBD1	TGTGCCAGCAGAGGACAGGTCGGTTCACCCCTCCACTTT	CASRGQVGSPLHF
few	TRBV9	TRBJ1-2	.	TGTGCCAGCAGCGTAGCTGGAGGGGGATATGGCTACACCTTC	CASSVAGGGYGYTF